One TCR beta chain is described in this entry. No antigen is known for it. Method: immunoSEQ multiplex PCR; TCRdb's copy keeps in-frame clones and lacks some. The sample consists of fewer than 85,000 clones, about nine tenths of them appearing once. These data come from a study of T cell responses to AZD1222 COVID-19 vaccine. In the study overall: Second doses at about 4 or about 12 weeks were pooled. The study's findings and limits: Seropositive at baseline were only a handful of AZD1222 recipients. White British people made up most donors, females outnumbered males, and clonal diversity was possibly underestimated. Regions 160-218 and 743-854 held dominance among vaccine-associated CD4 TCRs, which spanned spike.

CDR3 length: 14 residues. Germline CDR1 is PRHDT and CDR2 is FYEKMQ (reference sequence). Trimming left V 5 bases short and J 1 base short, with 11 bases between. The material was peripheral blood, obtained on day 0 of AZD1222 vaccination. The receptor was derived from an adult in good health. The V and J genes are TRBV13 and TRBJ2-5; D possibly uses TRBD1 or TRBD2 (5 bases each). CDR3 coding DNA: TGTGCCAGCAGCCGTTGGGACCCCCAAGAGACCCAGTACTTC. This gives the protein CASSRWDPQETQYF. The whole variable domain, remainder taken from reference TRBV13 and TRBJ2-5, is AAGVIQSPRHLIKEKRETATLKCYPIPRHDTVYWYQQGPGQDPQFLISFYEKMQSDKGSIPDRFSAQQFSDYHSELNMSSLELGDSALYFCASSRWDPQETQYFGPGTRLLVL.